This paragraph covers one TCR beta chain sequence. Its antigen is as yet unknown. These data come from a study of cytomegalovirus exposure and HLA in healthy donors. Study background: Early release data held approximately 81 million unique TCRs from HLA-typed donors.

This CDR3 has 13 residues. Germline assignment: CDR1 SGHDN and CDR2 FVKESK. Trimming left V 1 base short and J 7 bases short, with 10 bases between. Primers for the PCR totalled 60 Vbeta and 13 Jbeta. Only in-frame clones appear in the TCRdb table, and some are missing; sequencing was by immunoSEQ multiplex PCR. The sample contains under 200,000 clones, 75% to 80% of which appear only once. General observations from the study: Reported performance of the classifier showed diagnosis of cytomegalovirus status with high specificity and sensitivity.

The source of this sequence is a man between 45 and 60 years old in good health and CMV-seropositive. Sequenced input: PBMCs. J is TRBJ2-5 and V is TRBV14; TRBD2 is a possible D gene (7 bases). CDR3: CASSQVRGGTQYF. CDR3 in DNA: TGTGCCAGCAGCCAAGTGAGGGGGGGGACCCAGTACTTC.